This record concerns one T cell receptor beta chain sequence. Antigen: not known. This sample was included in a study of cytomegalovirus exposure and HLA in healthy donors. Amplification used 60 Vbeta primers and 13 Jbeta primers. Clones were read by immunoSEQ multiplex PCR, and TCRdb kept only the in-frame ones, dropping some. The data contain about 150,000 clones, about 76% of them singletons. Study-level results: Follow-up analysis seemed to connect common viral pathogens with several of the most significant clusters identified.

The CDR3 consists of 17 residues. The V and J ends lost 2 bases and 0 bases, in that order; junction bases with no gene match: 8. Germline CDR1 is SGHRS and CDR2 is YFSETQ. Sequenced input: PBMCs. This TCR came from a human donor in good health. The chain joins TRBV5-1 to TRBJ2-3; the match to TRBD2 covers 8 bases. The CDR3 bases are TGCGCCAGCAGCTTACCCGGACTAGCTACTAGCACAGATACGCAGTATTTT. As protein: CASSLPGLATSTDTQYF.